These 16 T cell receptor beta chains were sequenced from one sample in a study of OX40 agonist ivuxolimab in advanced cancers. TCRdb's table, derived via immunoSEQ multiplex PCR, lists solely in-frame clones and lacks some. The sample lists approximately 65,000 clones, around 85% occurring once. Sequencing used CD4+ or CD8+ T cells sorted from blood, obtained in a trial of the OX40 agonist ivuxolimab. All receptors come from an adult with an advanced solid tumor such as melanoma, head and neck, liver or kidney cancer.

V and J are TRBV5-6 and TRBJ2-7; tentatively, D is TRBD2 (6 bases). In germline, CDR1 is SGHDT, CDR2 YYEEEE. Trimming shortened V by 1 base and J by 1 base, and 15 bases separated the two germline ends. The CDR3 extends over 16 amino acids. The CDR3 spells CASSLRVGSWSYEQYF. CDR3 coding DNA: TGTGCCAGCAGCTTGCGGGTCGGGAGTTGGTCCTACGAGCAGTACTTC. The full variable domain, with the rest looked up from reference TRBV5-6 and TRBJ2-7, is DAGVTQSPTHLIKTRGQQVTLRCSPKSGHDTVSWYQQALGQGPQFIFQYYEEEERQRGNFPDRFSGHQFPNYSSELNVNALLLGDSALYLCASSLRVGSWSYEQYFGPGTRLTVT.

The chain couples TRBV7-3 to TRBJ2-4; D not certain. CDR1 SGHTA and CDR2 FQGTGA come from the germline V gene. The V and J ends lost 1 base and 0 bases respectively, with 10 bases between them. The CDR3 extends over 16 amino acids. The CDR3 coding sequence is TGTGCCAGCAGCTTAAGGTGGAGACTAGCCAAAAACATTCAGTACTTC. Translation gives CASSLRWRLAKNIQYF.

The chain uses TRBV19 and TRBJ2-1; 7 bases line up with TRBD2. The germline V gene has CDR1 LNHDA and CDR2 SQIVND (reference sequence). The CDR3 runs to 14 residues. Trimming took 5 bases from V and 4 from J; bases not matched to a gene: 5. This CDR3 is CASSVRGNYNEQFF. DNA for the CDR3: TGTGCCAGTAGTGTGCGGGGGAATTACAATGAGCAGTTCTTC.

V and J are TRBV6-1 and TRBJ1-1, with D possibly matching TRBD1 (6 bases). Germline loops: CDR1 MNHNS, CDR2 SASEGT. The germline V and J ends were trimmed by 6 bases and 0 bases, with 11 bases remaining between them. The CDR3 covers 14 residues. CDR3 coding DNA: TGTGCCAGCAGGTCCCGGGACATGAACACTGAAGCTTTCTTT. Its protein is CASRSRDMNTEAFF.

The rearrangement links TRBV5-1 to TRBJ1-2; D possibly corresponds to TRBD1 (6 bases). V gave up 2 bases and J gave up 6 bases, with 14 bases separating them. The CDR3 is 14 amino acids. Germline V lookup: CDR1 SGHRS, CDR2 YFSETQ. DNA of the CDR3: TGCGCCAGCAGCTTAGCAGGGGAGTTTGATGGCTACACCTTC. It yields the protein CASSLAGEFDGYTF.

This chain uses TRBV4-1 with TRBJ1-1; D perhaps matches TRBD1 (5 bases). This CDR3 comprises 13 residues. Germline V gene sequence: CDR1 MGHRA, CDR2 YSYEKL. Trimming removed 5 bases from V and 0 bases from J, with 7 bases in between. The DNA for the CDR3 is TGCGCCAGCAGCTCACAGGTGAACACTGAAGCTTTCTTT. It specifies CASSSQVNTEAFF.

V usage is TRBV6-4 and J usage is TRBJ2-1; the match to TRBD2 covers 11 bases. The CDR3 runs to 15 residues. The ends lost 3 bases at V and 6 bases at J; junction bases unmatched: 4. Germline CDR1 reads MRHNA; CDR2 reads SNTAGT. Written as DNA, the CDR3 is TGTGCCAGCAGTGAAACTAGCGGGAGTGGCAATGAGCAGTTCTTC. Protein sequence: CASSETSGSGNEQFF.

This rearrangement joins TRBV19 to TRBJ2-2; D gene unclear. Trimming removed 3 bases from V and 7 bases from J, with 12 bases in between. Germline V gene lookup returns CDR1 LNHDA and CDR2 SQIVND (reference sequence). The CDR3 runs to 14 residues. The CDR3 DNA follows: TGTGCCAGTAGTATTATCCCCCTAGGCGGGGAGCTGTTTTTT. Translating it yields CASSIIPLGGELFF.

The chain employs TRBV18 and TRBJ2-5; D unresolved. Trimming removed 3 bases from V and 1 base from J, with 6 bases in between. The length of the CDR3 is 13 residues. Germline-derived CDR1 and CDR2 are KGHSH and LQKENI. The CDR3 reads CASSPSLQETQYF. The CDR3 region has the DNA TGTGCCAGCTCACCCTCCCTCCAAGAGACCCAGTACTTC.

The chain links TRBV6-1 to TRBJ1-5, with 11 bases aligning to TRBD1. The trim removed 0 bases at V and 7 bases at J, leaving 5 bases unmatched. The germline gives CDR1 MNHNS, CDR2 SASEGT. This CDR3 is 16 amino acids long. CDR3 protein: CASSEAGQGARQPQHF. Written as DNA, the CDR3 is TGTGCCAGCAGTGAAGCCGGACAGGGGGCTCGACAGCCCCAGCATTTT.

The CDR3 region has the DNA TGCGCCAGCAGCTCCTACCCGGGACAGCCTAATCAGCCCCAGCATTTT. Translation: CASSSYPGQPNQPQHF. The genes are TRBV5-1 and TRBJ1-5; 7 bases agree with TRBD1. V trimming: 3 bases; J trimming: 4 bases; junction bases outside the gene matches: 10. Germline CDR1 and CDR2: SGHRS and YFSETQ. The CDR3 sequence is 16 residues long.

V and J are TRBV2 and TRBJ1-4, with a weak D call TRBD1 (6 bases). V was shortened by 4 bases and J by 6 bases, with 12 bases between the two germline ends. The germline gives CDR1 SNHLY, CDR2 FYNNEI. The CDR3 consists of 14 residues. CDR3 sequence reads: CASSARGAYEKLFF. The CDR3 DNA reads TGTGCCAGCAGTGCGAGGGGGGCCTATGAAAAACTGTTTTTT.

The CDR3 nucleotides are TGTGCCAGCAGTGGCGATCCGGGACTAGCGGGAAACGAGCAGTACTTC. It codes for CASSGDPGLAGNEQYF. This chain links TRBV6-1 with TRBJ2-7; 13 bases align to TRBD2. V shed 4 bases and J 5 bases; nucleotides not matched to a gene: 8. This CDR3 has 16 residues. Germline-derived CDR1 and CDR2 are MNHNS and SASEGT.

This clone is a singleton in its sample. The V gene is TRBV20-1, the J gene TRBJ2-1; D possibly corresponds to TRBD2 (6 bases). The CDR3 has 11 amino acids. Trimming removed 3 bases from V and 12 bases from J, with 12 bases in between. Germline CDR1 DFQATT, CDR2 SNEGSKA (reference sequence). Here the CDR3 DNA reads TGCAGTGCTAGTGGGGGGATCGGGCAGTTCTTC. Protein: CSASGGIGQFF.

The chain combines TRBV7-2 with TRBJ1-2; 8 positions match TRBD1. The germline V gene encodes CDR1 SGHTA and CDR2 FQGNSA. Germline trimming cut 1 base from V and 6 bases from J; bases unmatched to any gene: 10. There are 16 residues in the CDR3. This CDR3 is CASSLEGDRPLNGYTF. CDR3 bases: TGTGCCAGCAGCTTAGAGGGGGACAGGCCCCTCAATGGCTACACCTTC.

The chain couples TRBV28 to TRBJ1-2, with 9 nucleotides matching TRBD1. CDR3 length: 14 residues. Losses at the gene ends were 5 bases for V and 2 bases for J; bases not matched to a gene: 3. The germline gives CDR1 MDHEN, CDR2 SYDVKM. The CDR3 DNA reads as TGTGCCAGCAGTATGGGACAGGGAAACTATGGCTACACCTTC. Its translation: CASSMGQGNYGYTF.